This TCR beta chain was sequenced in a study of radiotherapy plus CTLA-4 blockade in lung cancer. V was clipped by 5 bases and J by 7 bases; unmatched bases: 4. Germline lookup yields CDR1 MDHEN and CDR2 SYDVKM. This CDR3 is 14 amino acids long. Using immunoSEQ multiplex PCR, the repertoire was profiled, and TCRdb retains in-frame clones only, with some absent. The data show some 77,000 clones, approximately 83% seen once. This specimen consisted of peripheral blood, obtained from a patient treated with radiotherapy plus ipilimumab. V is TRBV28 and J is TRBJ1-5; 11 nucleotides line up with TRBD1. The sequence was collected from a human donor with non-small cell lung cancer who had a partial response to radiotherapy plus ipilimumab. CDR3 DNA sequence: TGTGCCAGCAGTCGGACAGGGGGCCACCAGCCCCAGCATTTT. The encoded protein is CASSRTGGHQPQHF.